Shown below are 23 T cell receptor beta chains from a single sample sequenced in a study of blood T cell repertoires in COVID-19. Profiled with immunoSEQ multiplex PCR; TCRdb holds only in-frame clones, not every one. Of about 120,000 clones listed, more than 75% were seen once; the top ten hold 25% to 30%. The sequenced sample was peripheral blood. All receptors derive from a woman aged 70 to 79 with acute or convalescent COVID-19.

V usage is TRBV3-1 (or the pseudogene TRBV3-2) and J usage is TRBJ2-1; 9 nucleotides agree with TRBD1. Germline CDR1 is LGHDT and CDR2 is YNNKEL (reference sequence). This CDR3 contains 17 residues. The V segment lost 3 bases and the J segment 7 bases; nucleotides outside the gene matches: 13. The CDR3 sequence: CASSHTQLGTGSNEQFF. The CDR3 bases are TGTGCCAGCAGCCACACTCAATTGGGGACAGGGAGTAATGAGCAGTTCTTC.

The CDR3 spells CASSFQPSSGEQYF. In nucleotides, the CDR3 is TGTGCCAGCAGTTTTCAGCCCTCTAGCGGCGAGCAGTACTTC. The rearrangement uses TRBV27 and TRBJ2-7; TRBD2 matches at 7 bases. CDR1 is MNHEY, CDR2 SMNVEV, per germline (reference sequence). This CDR3 contains 14 residues. J was trimmed by 6 bases and V by 3 bases; bases with no gene match: 8.

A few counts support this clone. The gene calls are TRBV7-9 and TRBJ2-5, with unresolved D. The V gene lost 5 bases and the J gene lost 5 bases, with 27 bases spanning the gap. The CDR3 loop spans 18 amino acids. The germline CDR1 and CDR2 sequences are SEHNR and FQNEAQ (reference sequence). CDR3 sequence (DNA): TGTGCCAGCAGCCGGAATACCGGGTCCTACCCCGCGGAGGAGACCCAGTACTTC. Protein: CASSRNTGSYPAEETQYF. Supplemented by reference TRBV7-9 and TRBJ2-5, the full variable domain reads DTGVSQNPRHKITKRGQNVTFRCDPISEHNRLYWYRQTLGQGPEFLTYFQNEAQLEKSRLLSDRFSAERPKGSFSTLEIQRTEQGDSAMYLCASSRNTGSYPAEETQYFGPGTRLLVL.

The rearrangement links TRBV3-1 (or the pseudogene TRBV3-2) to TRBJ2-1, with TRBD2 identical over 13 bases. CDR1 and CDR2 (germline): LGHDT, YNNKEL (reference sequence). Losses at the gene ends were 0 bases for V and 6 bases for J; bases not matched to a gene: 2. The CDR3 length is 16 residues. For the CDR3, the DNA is TGTGCCAGCAGCCAAGATGGACTAGCGGGGGCCAATGAGCAGTTCTTC. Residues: CASSQDGLAGANEQFF.

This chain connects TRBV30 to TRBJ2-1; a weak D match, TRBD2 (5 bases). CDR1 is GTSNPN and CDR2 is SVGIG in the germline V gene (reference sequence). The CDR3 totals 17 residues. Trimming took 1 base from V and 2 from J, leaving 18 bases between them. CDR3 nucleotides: TGTGCCTGGAGTGCTCGCGACTATAGCGACGCCTACAATGAGCAGTTCTTC. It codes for CAWSARDYSDAYNEQFF.

The CDR3 DNA is TGTGCCAGCTCACCATTCCTTAGCGGGGTTGGGTCCTACAATGAGCAGTTCTTC. It specifies CASSPFLSGVGSYNEQFF. The chain has TRBV18 and TRBJ2-1; 8 bases are a match to TRBD2. Germline CDR1 reads KGHSH; CDR2 reads LQKENI. Losses at the gene ends were 2 bases for V and 1 base for J; bases not matched to a gene: 10. CDR3 length equals 18 residues.

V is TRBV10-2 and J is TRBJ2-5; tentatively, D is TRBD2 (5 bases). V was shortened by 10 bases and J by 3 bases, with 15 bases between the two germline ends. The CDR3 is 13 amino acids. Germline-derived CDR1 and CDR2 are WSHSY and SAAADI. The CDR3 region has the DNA TGCGCCACCCTAGGACTCTTGAAAGAGACCCAGTACTTC. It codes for CATLGLLKETQYF.

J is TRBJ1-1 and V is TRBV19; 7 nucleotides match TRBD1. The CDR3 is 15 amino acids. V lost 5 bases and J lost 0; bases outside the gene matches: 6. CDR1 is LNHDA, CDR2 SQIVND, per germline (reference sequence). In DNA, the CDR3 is TGTGCCAGTAGTTGGGCGACAGGGATGAACACTGAAGCTTTCTTT. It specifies CASSWATGMNTEAFF. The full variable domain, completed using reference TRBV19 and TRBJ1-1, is DGGITQSPKYLFRKEGQNVTLSCEQNLNHDAMYWYRQDPGQGLRLIYYSQIVNDFQKGDIAEGYSVSREKKESFPLTVTSAQKNPTAFYLCASSWATGMNTEAFFGQGTRLTVV.

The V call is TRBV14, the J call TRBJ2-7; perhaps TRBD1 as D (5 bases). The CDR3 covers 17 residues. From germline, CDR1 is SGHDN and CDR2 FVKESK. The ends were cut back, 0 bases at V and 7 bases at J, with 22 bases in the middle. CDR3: CASSQDLRRGYKQEQYF. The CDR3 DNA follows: TGTGCCAGCAGCCAAGATCTTCGAAGGGGTTACAAGCAGGAGCAGTACTTC.

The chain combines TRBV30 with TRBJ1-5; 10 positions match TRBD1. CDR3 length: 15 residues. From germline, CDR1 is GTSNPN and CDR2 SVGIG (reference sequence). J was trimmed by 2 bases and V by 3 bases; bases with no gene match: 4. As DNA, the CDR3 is TGTGCCTGGAGCGAGGGGACAGGGGGCAATCAGCCCCAGCATTTT. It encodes CAWSEGTGGNQPQHF.

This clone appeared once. The CDR3 loop reads CASSQGPAIGNEQFF. The CDR3 DNA sequence: TGTGCCAGCAGCCAGGGGCCAGCCATAGGCAATGAGCAGTTCTTC. The V and J genes are TRBV4-2 and TRBJ2-1, with D perhaps TRBD1 (5 bases). There are 15 residues in the CDR3. Germline CDR1 is LGHNA and CDR2 is YNFKEQ. V lost 3 bases and J lost 6, with 15 bases in between.

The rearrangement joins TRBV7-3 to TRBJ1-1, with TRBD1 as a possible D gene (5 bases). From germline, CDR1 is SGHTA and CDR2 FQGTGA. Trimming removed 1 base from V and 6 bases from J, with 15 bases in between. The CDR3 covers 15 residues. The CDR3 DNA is TGTGCCAGCAGCTTAAATTTTGGGGCCCAGGCTGAAGCTTTCTTT. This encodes CASSLNFGAQAEAFF.

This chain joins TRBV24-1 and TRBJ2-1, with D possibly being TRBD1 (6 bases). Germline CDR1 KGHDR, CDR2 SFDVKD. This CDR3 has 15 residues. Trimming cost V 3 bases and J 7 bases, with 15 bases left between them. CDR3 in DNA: TGTGCCACCAGTGATGCCCCTACAGGGCGAAATGAGCAGTTCTTC. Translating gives CATSDAPTGRNEQFF.

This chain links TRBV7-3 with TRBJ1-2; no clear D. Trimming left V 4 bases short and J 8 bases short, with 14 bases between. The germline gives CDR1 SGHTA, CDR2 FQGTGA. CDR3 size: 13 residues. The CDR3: CASSSGSGEGYTF. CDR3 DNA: TGTGCCAGCAGCTCTGGGTCCGGGGAGGGCTACACCTTC.

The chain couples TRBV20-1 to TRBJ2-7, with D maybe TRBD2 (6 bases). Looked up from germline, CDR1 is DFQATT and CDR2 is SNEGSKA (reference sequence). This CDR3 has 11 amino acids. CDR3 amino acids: CGGAVSYEQYF. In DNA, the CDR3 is TGCGGCGGGGCTGTCTCCTACGAGCAGTACTTC.

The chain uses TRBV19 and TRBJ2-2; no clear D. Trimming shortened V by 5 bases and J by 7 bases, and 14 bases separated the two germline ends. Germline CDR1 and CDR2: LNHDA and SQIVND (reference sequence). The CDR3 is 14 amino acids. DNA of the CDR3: TGTGCCAGTAGTGTTGACAAACGGATCGGGGAGCTGTTTTTT. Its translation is CASSVDKRIGELFF. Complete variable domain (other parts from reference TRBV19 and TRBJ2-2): DGGITQSPKYLFRKEGQNVTLSCEQNLNHDAMYWYRQDPGQGLRLIYYSQIVNDFQKGDIAEGYSVSREKKESFPLTVTSAQKNPTAFYLCASSVDKRIGELFFGEGSRLTVL.

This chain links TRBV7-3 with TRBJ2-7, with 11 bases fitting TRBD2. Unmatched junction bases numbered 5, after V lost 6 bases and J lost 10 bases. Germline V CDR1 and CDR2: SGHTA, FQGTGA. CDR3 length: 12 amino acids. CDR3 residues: CASRLLAGAQYF. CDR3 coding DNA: TGTGCCAGCAGGCTACTAGCGGGGGCCCAGTACTTC.

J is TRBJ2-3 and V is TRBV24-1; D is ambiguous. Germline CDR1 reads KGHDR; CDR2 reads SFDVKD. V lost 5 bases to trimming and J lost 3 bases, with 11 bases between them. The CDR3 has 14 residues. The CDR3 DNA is TGTGCCACCAGTGCGACGGGTGGGACAGATACGCAGTATTTT. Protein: CATSATGGTDTQYF.

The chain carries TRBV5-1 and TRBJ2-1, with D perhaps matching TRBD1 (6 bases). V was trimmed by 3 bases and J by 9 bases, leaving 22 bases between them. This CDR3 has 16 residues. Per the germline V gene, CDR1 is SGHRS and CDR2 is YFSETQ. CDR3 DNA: TGCGCCAGCAGCTCGCCTGAAAACAATTTCAGGGGTGAGCAGTTCTTC. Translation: CASSSPENNFRGEQFF. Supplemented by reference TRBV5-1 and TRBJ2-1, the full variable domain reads KAGVTQTPRYLIKTRGQQVTLSCSPISGHRSVSWYQQTPGQGLQFLFEYFSETQRNKGNFPGRFSGRQFSNSRSEMNVSTLELGDSALYLCASSSPENNFRGEQFFGPGTRLTVL.

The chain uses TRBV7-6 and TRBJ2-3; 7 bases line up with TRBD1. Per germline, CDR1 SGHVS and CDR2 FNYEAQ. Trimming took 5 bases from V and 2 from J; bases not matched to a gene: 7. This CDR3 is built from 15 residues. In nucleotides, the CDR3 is TGTGCCAGCAGCCAGGGACAGATCGTCACAGATACGCAGTATTTT. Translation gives CASSQGQIVTDTQYF.

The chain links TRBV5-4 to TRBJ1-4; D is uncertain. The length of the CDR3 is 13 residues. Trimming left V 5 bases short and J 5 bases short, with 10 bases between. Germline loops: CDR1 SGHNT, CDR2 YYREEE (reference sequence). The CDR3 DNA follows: TGTGCCAGCAGTATCACACAGAATGAAAAACTGTTTTTT. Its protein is CASSITQNEKLFF.

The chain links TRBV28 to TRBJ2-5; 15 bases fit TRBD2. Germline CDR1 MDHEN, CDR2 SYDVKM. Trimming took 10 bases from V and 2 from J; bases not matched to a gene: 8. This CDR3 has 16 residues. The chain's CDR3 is CATRGLAGGYQETQYF. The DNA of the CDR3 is TGTGCCACCAGGGGACTAGCGGGGGGATATCAAGAGACCCAGTACTTC.

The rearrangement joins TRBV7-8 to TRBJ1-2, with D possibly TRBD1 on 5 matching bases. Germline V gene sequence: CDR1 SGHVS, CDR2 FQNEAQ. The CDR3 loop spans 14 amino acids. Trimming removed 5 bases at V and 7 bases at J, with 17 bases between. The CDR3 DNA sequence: TGTGCCAGCAGCCCCAGTCCGGGGGATGGTGGCTACACCTTC. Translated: CASSPSPGDGGYTF. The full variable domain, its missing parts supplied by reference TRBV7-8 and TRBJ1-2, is GAGVSQSPRYKVAKRGQDVALRCDPISGHVSLFWYQQALGQGPEFLTYFQNEAQLDKSGLPSDRFFAERPEGSVSTLKIQRTQQEDSAVYLCASSPSPGDGGYTFGSGTRLTVV.